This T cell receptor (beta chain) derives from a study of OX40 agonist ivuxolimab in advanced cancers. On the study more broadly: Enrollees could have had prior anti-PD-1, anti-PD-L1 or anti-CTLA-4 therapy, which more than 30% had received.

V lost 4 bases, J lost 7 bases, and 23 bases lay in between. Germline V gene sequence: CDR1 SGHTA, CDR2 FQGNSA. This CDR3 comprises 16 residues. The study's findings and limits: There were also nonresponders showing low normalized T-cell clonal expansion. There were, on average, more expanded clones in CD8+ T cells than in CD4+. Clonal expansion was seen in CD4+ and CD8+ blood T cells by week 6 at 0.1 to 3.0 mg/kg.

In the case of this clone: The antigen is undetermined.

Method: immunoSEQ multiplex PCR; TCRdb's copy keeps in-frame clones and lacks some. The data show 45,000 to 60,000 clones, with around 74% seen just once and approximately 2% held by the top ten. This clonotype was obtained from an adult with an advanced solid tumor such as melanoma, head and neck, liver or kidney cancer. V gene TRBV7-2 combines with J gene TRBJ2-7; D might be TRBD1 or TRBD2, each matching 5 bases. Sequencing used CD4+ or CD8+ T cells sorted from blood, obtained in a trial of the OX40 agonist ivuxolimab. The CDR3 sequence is CASSSSAAGTHGEQYF. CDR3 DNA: TGTGCCAGCAGCTCGAGCGCGGCCGGGACCCACGGGGAGCAGTACTTC. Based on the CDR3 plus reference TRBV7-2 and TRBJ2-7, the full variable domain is GAGVSQSPSNKVTEKGKDVELRCDPISGHTALYWYRQSLGQGLEFLIYFQGNSAPDKSGLPSDRFSAERTGGSVSTLTIQRTQQEDSAVYLCASSSSAAGTHGEQYFGPGTRLTVT.